A single sample gave rise to the 27 T cell receptor beta chains below, sequenced in a study of T cell responses to AZD1222 COVID-19 vaccine. Data came from immunoSEQ multiplex PCR; TCRdb stores just in-frame clones and leaves some out. The table shows approximately 110,000 clones, with 70% to 90% occurring only once. The sample here was peripheral blood, taken on day 0 of AZD1222 vaccination. All receptors come from an adult in good health.

This chain joins TRBV18 and TRBJ1-3, with 7 nucleotides matching TRBD1. V shed 2 bases, J shed 0 bases, and the junction held 4 bases outside the gene matches. In germline, CDR1 is KGHSH, CDR2 LQKENI. The CDR3 is 16 amino acids. The CDR3 reads CASSPNRDSSGNTIYF. CDR3 DNA: TGTGCCAGCTCACCAAACCGGGACAGCTCTGGAAACACCATATATTTT.

CDR3 in DNA: TGCGCCAGCAGCCCGGGGGGGCAGTACGAGACCCAGTACTTC. Translated, it gives CASSPGGQYETQYF. The chain uses TRBV4-3 and TRBJ2-5, with TRBD2 matching 8 bases. Trimming cost V 4 bases and J 5 bases; bases outside gene matches: 6. This CDR3 contains 14 residues. Germline V gene lookup returns CDR1 LGHNA and CDR2 YSLEER.

CDR3 bases: TGTGCCAGCAGCATTTCTTCAGGGGGTTATAATGAAAAACTGTTTTTT. Its protein product is CASSISSGGYNEKLFF. V gene TRBV5-5 combines with J gene TRBJ1-4; 7 bases agree with TRBD1. This CDR3 is 16 amino acids long. The V and J ends lost 4 bases and 4 bases, in that order; junction bases with no gene match: 10. Germline assignment: CDR1 SGHKS and CDR2 YYEKEE (reference sequence).

This clone has just a few counts. This rearrangement joins TRBV18 to TRBJ2-7; 11 bases align to TRBD2. Trimming at V came to 3 bases and at J to 3 bases, leaving 13 bases not matched to a gene. Germline assignment: CDR1 KGHSH and CDR2 LQKENI. This CDR3 has 18 amino acids. The DNA for the CDR3 is TGTGCCAGCTCACCCGCTAGCGGGGGGTCCATTCTCGGCTACGAGCAGTACTTC. It yields the protein CASSPASGGSILGYEQYF.

The J gene is TRBJ2-3, the V gene TRBV6-6; no clear D gene. The CDR3 is 15 amino acids. Trimming cost V 0 bases and J 6 bases, with 13 bases left between them. CDR1 MNHNY and CDR2 SVGAGI come from the germline V gene (reference sequence). CDR3 protein: CASSYSNRSPDTQYF. The CDR3 DNA follows: TGTGCCAGCAGTTACTCGAACAGATCCCCGGATACGCAGTATTTT.

The V gene is TRBV19, the J gene TRBJ1-4, with D uncertain. Trimming removed 7 bases at V and 4 bases at J, with 16 bases between. Germline-derived CDR1 and CDR2 are LNHDA and SQIVND (reference sequence). This CDR3 has 15 residues. The CDR3 spells CASTYLGEFNEKLFF. DNA of the CDR3: TGTGCCAGTACGTATCTCGGGGAATTTAATGAAAAACTGTTTTTT.

This clone was seen once. The rearrangement links TRBV19 to TRBJ1-5; D is possibly TRBD1 (5 bases). This CDR3 contains 18 residues. The V gene's germline CDR1 is LNHDA and CDR2 SQIVND (reference sequence). V was trimmed by 2 bases and J by 3 bases, leaving 20 bases between them. This CDR3 is CASSIITAGLLINQPQHF. The CDR3 DNA follows: TGTGCCAGTAGTATAATAACGGCGGGGCTGCTTATCAATCAGCCCCAGCATTTT.

For the CDR3, the DNA is TGTGCCAGCAGCCGGGACATGGGAGAGACCCAGTACTTC. This sequence encodes CASSRDMGETQYF. This chain links TRBV11-1 with TRBJ2-5, with a weak D call TRBD1 (6 bases). Between the trimmed V and J ends, which lost 5 bases and 4 bases, there was a span of 11 bases. Germline CDR1 reads SGHAT; CDR2 reads FQDESV (reference sequence). CDR3 size: 13 residues.

Note on this clone: Other DNA sequences in this sample translate to the same CDR3. The gene calls are TRBV2 and TRBJ1-3, with D hard to call. Germline V gene data show CDR1 as SNHLY and CDR2 as FYNNEI. The germline V and J ends were trimmed by 3 bases and 4 bases, with 4 bases remaining between them. The CDR3 runs 12 residues. As DNA, the CDR3 is TGTGCCAGCAGTGAGTCAGGAAACACCATATATTTT. Translated, it gives CASSESGNTIYF.

The genes are TRBV7-2 and TRBJ1-5, with 9 bases fitting TRBD1. Looked up from germline, CDR1 is SGHTA and CDR2 is FQGNSA. With V trimmed by 8 bases and J by 4 bases, 3 bases remained unmatched. CDR3 size: 13 residues. The CDR3 DNA sequence: TGTGCCAGCGGGACAGGGCAGAATCAGCCCCAGCATTTT. This translates into CASGTGQNQPQHF.

This clone has more than one count but fewer than ten. This chain joins TRBV3-1 (or the pseudogene TRBV3-2) and TRBJ2-7; no clear D gene. CDR1 and CDR2 from the germline V gene are LGHDT and YNNKEL (reference sequence). The CDR3 extends over 14 amino acids. Trimming left V 2 bases short and J 3 bases short, with 11 bases between. The CDR3 DNA is TGTGCCAGCAGCCAACGCGTCAAACACTACGAGCAGTACTTC. Protein product: CASSQRVKHYEQYF.

The rearrangement links TRBV7-9 to TRBJ2-5; D is possibly TRBD1 or TRBD2 (6 bases each). CDR1 SEHNR and CDR2 FQNEAQ come from the germline V gene (reference sequence). The V end lost 0 bases, the J end lost 5 bases, and 10 bases lay between the germline ends. The CDR3 runs 14 residues. This CDR3 is CASSLAGGSETQYF. The CDR3 DNA is TGTGCCAGCAGCTTAGCAGGGGGGTCGGAGACCCAGTACTTC. The entire variable domain, with the rest obtained from reference TRBV7-9 and TRBJ2-5, is as follows: DTGVSQNPRHKITKRGQNVTFRCDPISEHNRLYWYRQTLGQGPEFLTYFQNEAQLEKSRLLSDRFSAERPKGSFSTLEIQRTEQGDSAMYLCASSLAGGSETQYFGPGTRLLVL.

The chain is built from TRBV18 and TRBJ2-3, with TRBD1 as a possible D gene (5 bases). This CDR3 is 14 amino acids long. V was pared by 3 bases and J by 4 bases, with 11 bases between. The V gene's germline CDR1 is KGHSH and CDR2 LQKENI. CDR3 sequence (DNA): TGTGCCAGCTCACCGGGGCTTCGAGCAGATACGCAGTATTTT. Protein sequence: CASSPGLRADTQYF.

This chain uses TRBV4-2 with TRBJ2-5, with D perhaps being TRBD1 or TRBD2 (5 bases each). This CDR3 spans 16 amino acids. Germline assignment: CDR1 LGHNA and CDR2 YNFKEQ. Trimming left V 0 bases short and J 5 bases short, with 16 bases between. The CDR3 sequence: CASSQEGTTRGETQYF. The CDR3 bases are TGTGCCAGCAGCCAAGAAGGGACCACCCGAGGGGAGACCCAGTACTTC.

The chain recombines TRBV3-1 (or the pseudogene TRBV3-2) with TRBJ1-2; 9 nucleotides agree with TRBD1. Per the germline V gene, CDR1 is LGHDT and CDR2 is YNNKEL (reference sequence). There are 15 residues in the CDR3. The V and J ends lost 0 bases and 7 bases, in that order; junction bases with no gene match: 6. In DNA, the CDR3 is TGTGCCAGCAGCCAAGATCCACAGGGGGCGGGTGGCTACACCTTC. Amino acids: CASSQDPQGAGGYTF.

The rearrangement joins TRBV7-3 to TRBJ1-5; no clear D. Germline V gene data show CDR1 as SGHTA and CDR2 as FQGTGA. The CDR3 covers 12 residues. Trimming pared 5 bases from V and 10 bases from J, leaving 12 bases between. CDR3 loop: CASSPLGSPQHF. CDR3 bases: TGTGCCAGCAGCCCTCTGGGAAGTCCCCAGCATTTT.

This chain connects TRBV19 to TRBJ2-2, with no clear D. Germline CDR1 is LNHDA and CDR2 is SQIVND (reference sequence). This CDR3 region has 14 residues. V dropped 0 bases and J dropped 5 bases, with 7 bases sitting between them. The CDR3 DNA reads as TGTGCCAGTAGTATAGAAATGGGGACCGGGGAGCTGTTTTTT. Translation gives CASSIEMGTGELFF.

This chain connects TRBV5-4 to TRBJ2-1; no reliable D call. Germline CDR1 is SGHNT and CDR2 is YYREEE (reference sequence). The ends were cut back, 0 bases at V and 4 bases at J, with 11 bases in the middle. This CDR3 is built from 15 residues. The CDR3, as DNA: TGTGCCAGCAGCTTGGGAGCAGCAGATTACAATGAGCAGTTCTTC. Protein sequence: CASSLGAADYNEQFF.

This chain joins TRBV6-5 and TRBJ1-4; 7 bases match TRBD1. The germline gives CDR1 MNHEY, CDR2 SVGAGI. This CDR3 is 14 amino acids long. V trimming: 8 bases; J trimming: 0 bases; junction bases outside the gene matches: 3. In DNA form, the CDR3 reads TGTGCCAGCGGTACAGGGGCAACTAATGAAAAACTGTTTTTT. This gives the protein CASGTGATNEKLFF.

This chain connects TRBV6-6 to TRBJ1-1, with D possibly TRBD1 on 6 matching bases. The germline V gene encodes CDR1 MNHNY and CDR2 SVGAGI (reference sequence). Trimming took off 8 bases at V and 0 bases at J, with 10 bases between the two ends. This CDR3 spans 13 amino acids. CDR3 in amino acids: CASVRGVNTEAFF. In nucleotides, the CDR3 is TGTGCCAGCGTTAGGGGGGTGAACACTGAAGCTTTCTTT.

The chain carries TRBV4-3 and TRBJ1-1; D is uncertain. Trimming pared 3 bases from V and 0 bases from J, leaving 8 bases between. CDR3 length: 14 residues. Germline V gene sequence: CDR1 LGHNA, CDR2 YSLEER. CDR3 sequence reads: CASSQDLLNTEAFF. CDR3 DNA sequence: TGCGCCAGCAGCCAGGACCTCCTGAACACTGAAGCTTTCTTT.

This chain connects TRBV19 to TRBJ1-6; 9 positions agree with TRBD1. This CDR3 comprises 15 residues. Germline assignment: CDR1 LNHDA and CDR2 SQIVND (reference sequence). The J segment lost 10 bases and the V segment lost 5 bases, leaving 9 bases of the junction unmatched. CDR3 in amino acids: CASSGDRVGHSPLHF. The CDR3 coding sequence is TGTGCCAGTAGTGGGGACAGGGTGGGGCACTCACCCCTCCACTTT.

The V gene is TRBV28, the J gene TRBJ1-6; 7 bases match TRBD1. This CDR3 spans 15 amino acids. V was pared by 7 bases and J by 6 bases, with 9 bases of the junction left unmatched. The germline V gene encodes CDR1 MDHEN and CDR2 SYDVKM. CDR3 in amino acids: CASMIQGGINSPLHF. CDR3 nucleotides: TGTGCCAGCATGATTCAGGGGGGGATTAATTCACCCCTCCACTTT.

The DNA of the CDR3 is TGTGCCAGCAGGGATCGGACAGGGGGCGTCACGAGCAATCAGCCCCAGCATTTT. Residues: CASRDRTGGVTSNQPQHF. This rearrangement joins TRBV27 to TRBJ1-5, with 11 bases lining up with TRBD1. Trimming removed 6 bases from V and 1 base from J; junction bases left unmatched: 11. Per germline, CDR1 MNHEY and CDR2 SMNVEV (reference sequence). This CDR3 region has 18 residues.

The chain carries TRBV7-8 and TRBJ2-7; D not resolved. Germline lookup yields CDR1 SGHVS and CDR2 FQNEAQ. This CDR3 is 12 amino acids long. Trimming removed 4 bases at V and 3 bases at J, with 7 bases between. The CDR3 DNA reads TGTGCCAGCAGCTCAGACAACTACGAGCAGTACTTC. It yields the protein CASSSDNYEQYF.

V gene TRBV28 combines with J gene TRBJ1-1; tentatively, D is TRBD1 (5 bases). This CDR3 comprises 13 residues. Germline V gene sequence: CDR1 MDHEN, CDR2 SYDVKM. V was cut by 7 bases and J by 4 bases, with 13 bases left in between. The CDR3 nucleotides are TGTGCCAGCACCATAATTAGGGGCACTGAAGCTTTCTTT. Residues: CASTIIRGTEAFF.

This chain links TRBV25-1 with TRBJ2-3, with 9 bases matching TRBD2. The germline gives CDR1 MGHDK, CDR2 SYGVNS. V was pared by 7 bases and J by 1 base, with 6 bases of the junction left unmatched. This CDR3 contains 15 residues. In DNA, the CDR3 is TGTGCCAGCATGGGTCAGCGGGGGGGCACAGATACGCAGTATTTT. Translated: CASMGQRGGTDTQYF.